The 28 T cell receptor beta chains below come from one sample, sequenced in a study of T cell responses to AZD1222 COVID-19 vaccine. Sequenced by immunoSEQ multiplex PCR; TCRdb stores in-frame clones only, minus some. This table has fewer than 120,000 clones, about 87% appearing once. The sample in question was peripheral blood, obtained on day 0 of AZD1222 vaccination. All receptors come from an adult in good health.

V gene TRBV12-3 or TRBV12-4 combines with J gene TRBJ1-2, with 7 bases identical to TRBD1. V trimming: 5 bases; J trimming: 8 bases; junction bases outside the gene matches: 8. The CDR3 has 13 amino acids. CDR3 sequence: CASSPSGTVGYTF. As DNA, the CDR3 is TGTGCCAGCAGTCCGAGCGGGACAGTGGGCTACACCTTC.

This chain links TRBV24-1 with TRBJ2-1; D is perhaps TRBD1 or TRBD2 (5 bases each). Germline V gene lookup returns CDR1 KGHDR and CDR2 SFDVKD. Trimming took off 1 base at V and 7 bases at J, with 7 bases between the two ends. The CDR3 has 13 amino acids. The CDR3 reads CATSDFWGNEQFF. The CDR3 DNA follows: TGTGCCACCAGTGATTTTTGGGGGAATGAGCAGTTCTTC.

The chain carries TRBV19 and TRBJ2-3, with 11 positions matching TRBD2. Germline V CDR1 and CDR2: LNHDA, SQIVND (reference sequence). This CDR3 has 15 residues. The V and J ends lost 6 bases and 4 bases, in that order; junction bases with no gene match: 6. The CDR3 DNA follows: TGTGCCAGTAGCTTCCTAGCGGGGGGATCAGATACGCAGTATTTT. It specifies CASSFLAGGSDTQYF.

CDR3 sequence reads: CASSPGAGYTF. CDR3 in DNA: TGTGCCAGCAGTCCCGGGGCCGGCTACACCTTC. This chain joins TRBV6-5 and TRBJ1-2; a possible D gene is TRBD1 (5 bases). Per germline, CDR1 MNHEY and CDR2 SVGAGI. Between the trimmed V and J ends, which lost 5 bases and 8 bases, there was a span of 9 bases. The CDR3 runs to 11 residues.

V usage is TRBV6-5 and J usage is TRBJ1-2; a weak D match, TRBD1 (6 bases). CDR1 is MNHEY, CDR2 SVGAGI, per germline. The CDR3 runs to 13 residues. Trimming took 2 bases from V and 8 from J, leaving 12 bases between them. The CDR3 coding sequence is TGTGCCAGCAGTTACAGGGACACATCGGGCTACACCTTC. The encoded protein is CASSYRDTSGYTF.

The rearrangement uses TRBV12-3 or TRBV12-4 and TRBJ1-2; TRBD1 matches 8 bases. The V and J ends lost 9 bases and 7 bases, in that order; junction bases with no gene match: 4. This CDR3 spans 11 amino acids. The CDR3 spells CASTGGSGYTF. CDR3 nucleotides: TGTGCCAGTACAGGGGGAAGTGGCTACACCTTC.

The count of this clone is one. The chain couples TRBV12-3 or TRBV12-4 to TRBJ1-1, with TRBD1 as a possible D gene (5 bases). The CDR3 spans 13 residues. Trimming took off 6 bases at V and 1 base at J, with 9 bases between the two ends. CDR3 coding DNA: TGTGCCAGCAGAGCGACAGAGAACACTGAAGCTTTCTTT. Its translation is CASRATENTEAFF.

This rearrangement joins TRBV29-1 to TRBJ2-3, with 8 bases matching TRBD1. The CDR3 contains 13 residues. Trimming cost V 6 bases and J 4 bases; bases outside gene matches: 6. CDR1 SQVTM and CDR2 ANQGSEA come from the germline V gene. The CDR3 sequence is CSVHRGEADTQYF. The CDR3, as DNA: TGCAGCGTCCACAGGGGGGAAGCAGATACGCAGTATTTT.

The chain has TRBV5-1 and TRBJ1-1, with 12 bases identical to TRBD1. The CDR3 covers 15 residues. The trim removed 7 bases at V and 4 bases at J, leaving 8 bases unmatched. Germline lookup yields CDR1 SGHRS and CDR2 YFSETQ. CDR3: CASVQGQGASTEAFF. The CDR3 DNA follows: TGCGCCAGCGTACAGGGACAGGGGGCGAGCACTGAAGCTTTCTTT.

This chain uses TRBV30 with TRBJ1-1, with a possible D match to TRBD1 (5 bases). Germline V gene lookup returns CDR1 GTSNPN and CDR2 SVGIG (reference sequence). V was cut by 5 bases and J by 0 bases, with 13 bases left in between. The CDR3 contains 14 residues. DNA of the CDR3: TGTGCCTGGGCCCGGGGGTACATGAACACTGAAGCTTTCTTT. It encodes CAWARGYMNTEAFF.

This chain uses TRBV19 with TRBJ2-2; no definite D call. Germline-derived CDR1 and CDR2 are LNHDA and SQIVND (reference sequence). This CDR3 spans 13 amino acids. V lost 0 bases and J 6 bases, leaving 5 bases between the germline ends. The CDR3 sequence is CASSIDGAGELFF. Here the CDR3 DNA reads TGTGCCAGTAGTATAGATGGGGCCGGGGAGCTGTTTTTT.

This clone has more than one count but fewer than ten. V and J are TRBV5-4 and TRBJ1-2; unclear D gene. V lost 0 bases and J lost 10, with 10 bases in between. CDR1 SGHNT and CDR2 YYREEE come from the germline V gene (reference sequence). CDR3 size: 12 residues. The CDR3, as DNA: TGTGCCAGCAGCTTGGTAGATCTAGTCTACACCTTC. Protein sequence: CASSLVDLVYTF.

The chain employs TRBV19 and TRBJ1-1, with D possibly matching TRBD1 (5 bases). V was pared by 7 bases and J by 4 bases, with 28 bases between. In germline, CDR1 is LNHDA, CDR2 SQIVND (reference sequence). CDR3 size: 18 residues. The chain's CDR3 is CASNDLPGRAPQGTEAFF. CDR3 DNA: TGTGCCAGTAACGATTTGCCCGGCAGAGCCCCTCAGGGCACTGAAGCTTTCTTT.

The chain uses TRBV27 and TRBJ1-1; tentative D call: TRBD1 (5 bases). Deletions cut 5 bases from V and 1 base from J, with 14 bases between. Germline CDR1 MNHEY, CDR2 SMNVEV (reference sequence). CDR3 length: 15 amino acids. In DNA form, the CDR3 reads TGTGCCAGCAGTATCCCCCCAGGGCCGAACACTGAAGCTTTCTTT. Translated: CASSIPPGPNTEAFF.

The V call is TRBV24-1, the J call TRBJ2-5; D is ambiguous. This CDR3 spans 12 amino acids. Trimming removed 5 bases from V and 5 bases from J, with 8 bases in between. Germline CDR1 is KGHDR and CDR2 is SFDVKD. CDR3 DNA sequence: TGTGCCACCAGTGCCCGGCGGGAGACCCAGTACTTC. Encoded protein: CATSARRETQYF.

This rearrangement joins TRBV6-2 or TRBV6-3 to TRBJ1-5, with TRBD1 as a possible D gene (6 bases). This CDR3 contains 16 residues. The V and J ends lost 0 bases and 4 bases respectively, with 13 bases between them. Germline CDR1 reads MNHEY; CDR2 reads SVGEGT. CDR3 nucleotide sequence: TGTGCCAGCAGTTACTCGATTGGAGGGGGGAATCAGCCCCAGCATTTT. This encodes CASSYSIGGGNQPQHF.

This chain joins TRBV27 and TRBJ2-7, with D possibly TRBD1 on 5 matching bases. The CDR3 length is 13 residues. The V end was cut by 5 bases, the J end by 0 bases, with 8 bases between. CDR1 is MNHEY, CDR2 SMNVEV, per germline (reference sequence). The CDR3 loop reads CASSQGVSYEQYF. As DNA, the CDR3 is TGTGCCAGCAGTCAAGGGGTCTCCTACGAGCAGTACTTC.

This clone was seen a handful of times. This chain joins TRBV3-1 (or the pseudogene TRBV3-2) and TRBJ1-1; D uncertain. The V gene's germline CDR1 is LGHDT and CDR2 YNNKEL (reference sequence). The CDR3 contains 13 residues. V was cut by 4 bases and J by 1 base, with 7 bases left in between. Here the CDR3 reads CASSRSENTEAFF. The DNA of the CDR3 is TGTGCCAGCAGCCGATCAGAGAACACTGAAGCTTTCTTT.

This chain joins TRBV6-5 and TRBJ1-2, with TRBD1 identical over 9 bases. This CDR3 contains 13 residues. The junction had 7 bases not matched to a gene; V was cut back by 8 bases and J by 6 bases. Per germline, CDR1 MNHEY and CDR2 SVGAGI. For the CDR3, the DNA is TGTGCCAGCGCGGGACAGGGATGGGATGGCTACACCTTC. Protein product: CASAGQGWDGYTF.

The V and J genes are TRBV5-1 and TRBJ1-1, with D tentatively TRBD1 (6 bases). The CDR3 has 15 residues. Trimming pared 4 bases from V and 1 base from J, leaving 14 bases between. Germline CDR1 SGHRS, CDR2 YFSETQ. Written as DNA, the CDR3 is TGCGCCAGCAGCATTACAGGGTCAGGGAACACTGAAGCTTTCTTT. Amino acid sequence: CASSITGSGNTEAFF.

The chain couples TRBV3-1 (or the pseudogene TRBV3-2) to TRBJ2-1, with a possible D match to TRBD2 (6 bases). Per the germline V gene, CDR1 is LGHDT and CDR2 is YNNKEL (reference sequence). The CDR3 has 18 residues. V lost 2 bases to trimming and J lost 0 bases, with 17 bases between them. CDR3 protein: CASSQTRGLLSSYNEQFF. CDR3 nucleotide sequence: TGTGCCAGCAGCCAAACAAGGGGACTTTTGTCCTCCTACAATGAGCAGTTCTTC.

This clone has a handful of counts. The J gene is TRBJ2-1, the V gene TRBV5-1, with 10 bases fitting TRBD1. CDR3 size: 17 residues. The V gene's germline CDR1 is SGHRS and CDR2 YFSETQ. V lost 6 bases to trimming and J lost 1 base; unmatched junction nucleotides: 10. Written as DNA, the CDR3 is TGCGCCAGCATGGGACAGGGGTTCAGTAGGTCCTACAATGAGCAGTTCTTC. Translated, it gives CASMGQGFSRSYNEQFF.

The chain employs TRBV25-1 and TRBJ1-4, with D hard to call. V shed 3 bases and J shed 8 bases, with 4 bases lying between them. Germline loops: CDR1 MGHDK, CDR2 SYGVNS. This CDR3 is built from 11 residues. CDR3 sequence (DNA): TGTGCCAGCAGTGATTACGAAAAACTGTTTTTT. Translation: CASSDYEKLFF. Full variable domain (rest looked up from reference TRBV25-1 and TRBJ1-4): EADIYQTPRYLVIGTGKKITLECSQTMGHDKMYWYQQDPGMELHLIHYSYGVNSTEKGDLSSESTVSRIRTEHFPLTLESARPSHTSQYLCASSDYEKLFFGSGTQLSVL.

Remarks on this clone: Other nucleotide sequences from this sample produce the same CDR3. The chain joins TRBV18 to TRBJ1-2, with TRBD1 as a possible D gene (6 bases). The CDR3 spans 13 residues. Germline CDR1 is KGHSH and CDR2 is LQKENI. V was shortened by 6 bases and J by 2 bases, with 10 bases between the two germline ends. The CDR3 bases are TGTGCCAGCTCTCCTACAGGGAACTATGGCTACACCTTC. Translating gives CASSPTGNYGYTF.

The chain combines TRBV9 with TRBJ1-3; D unresolved. The CDR3 spans 14 residues. Germline V gene data show CDR1 as SGDLS and CDR2 as YYNGEE. Trimming removed 3 bases from V and 4 bases from J, with 11 bases in between. CDR3 coding DNA: TGTGCCAGCAGCGCCACGATACAGGGAAACACCATATATTTT. It codes for CASSATIQGNTIYF. Variable domain in full (rest from reference TRBV9 and TRBJ1-3): DSGVTQTPKHLITATGQRVTLRCSPRSGDLSVYWYQQSLDQGLQFLIQYYNGEERAKGNILERFSAQQFPDLHSELNLSSLELGDSALYFCASSATIQGNTIYFGEGSWLTVV.

In its sample, this clone was seen once. V and J are TRBV10-3 and TRBJ1-1; no clear D. Germline V CDR1 and CDR2: ENHRY, SYGVKD. The CDR3 totals 14 residues. The V end was cut by 2 bases, the J end by 6 bases, with 13 bases between. CDR3 nucleotides: TGTGCCATCAGTGAGCCGCCTTTCGGGCCTGAAGCTTTCTTT. It is translated as CAISEPPFGPEAFF.

The sample holds a few counts of this clone. The V and J genes are TRBV6-5 and TRBJ2-7; 10 bases are a match to TRBD2. Losses at the gene ends were 0 bases for V and 4 bases for J; bases not matched to a gene: 6. This CDR3 spans 16 amino acids. Germline loops: CDR1 MNHEY, CDR2 SVGAGI. The DNA for the CDR3 is TGTGCCAGCAGTTACTCAGGAGCGGGGGGGAGTTACGAGCAGTACTTC. This codes for CASSYSGAGGSYEQYF.

The J gene is TRBJ1-6, the V gene TRBV10-3, with TRBD1 identical over 9 bases. Germline V lookup: CDR1 ENHRY, CDR2 SYGVKD. V dropped 10 bases and J dropped 7; count of bases not matched to a gene: 8. The CDR3 has 14 residues. The CDR3 nucleotides are TGTGCCACCAACATCGGACAGGGGAATTCACCCCTCCACTTT. Protein sequence: CATNIGQGNSPLHF.